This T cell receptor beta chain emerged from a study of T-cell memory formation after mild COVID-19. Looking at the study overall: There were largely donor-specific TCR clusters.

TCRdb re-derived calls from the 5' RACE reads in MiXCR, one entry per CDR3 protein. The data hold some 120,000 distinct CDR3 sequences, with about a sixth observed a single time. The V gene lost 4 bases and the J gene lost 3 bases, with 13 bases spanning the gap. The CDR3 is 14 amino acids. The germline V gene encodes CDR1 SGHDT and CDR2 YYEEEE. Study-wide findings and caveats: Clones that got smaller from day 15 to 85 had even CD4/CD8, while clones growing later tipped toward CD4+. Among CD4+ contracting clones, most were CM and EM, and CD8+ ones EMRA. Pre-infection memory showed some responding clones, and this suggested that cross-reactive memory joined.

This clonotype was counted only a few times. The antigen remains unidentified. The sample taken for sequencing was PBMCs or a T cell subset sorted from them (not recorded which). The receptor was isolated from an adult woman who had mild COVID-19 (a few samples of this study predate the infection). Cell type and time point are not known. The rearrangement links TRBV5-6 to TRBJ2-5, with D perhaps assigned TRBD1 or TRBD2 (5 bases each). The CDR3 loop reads CASSIGTLEETQYF. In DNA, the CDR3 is TGTGCCAGCAGCATCGGGACCTTAGAAGAGACCCAGTACTTC.